This TCR beta chain stems from a study of blood T cell repertoires in COVID-19. In the original workflow: The assay estimated nucleated cells by amplifying reference gene primers. Using immunoSEQ multiplex PCR, the repertoire was profiled, and TCRdb retains in-frame clones only, with some absent. V and J calls and clone size are as listed in that table; D and trimming were resolved from the DNA. The sample lists 250,000 to 300,000 clones, around 89% occurring once. Trimming took 5 bases from V and 1 from J, leaving 8 bases between them. This CDR3 has 13 residues. The sequence came from a woman in her 40s with acute or convalescent COVID-19. The specimen sequenced was peripheral blood. The chain couples TRBV12-3 or TRBV12-4 to TRBJ1-1, with a possible D match to TRBD1 (5 bases). In nucleotides, the CDR3 is TGTGCCAGCAGTCGCAGGGAGAACACTGAAGCTTTCTTT. Its protein product is CASSRRENTEAFF.